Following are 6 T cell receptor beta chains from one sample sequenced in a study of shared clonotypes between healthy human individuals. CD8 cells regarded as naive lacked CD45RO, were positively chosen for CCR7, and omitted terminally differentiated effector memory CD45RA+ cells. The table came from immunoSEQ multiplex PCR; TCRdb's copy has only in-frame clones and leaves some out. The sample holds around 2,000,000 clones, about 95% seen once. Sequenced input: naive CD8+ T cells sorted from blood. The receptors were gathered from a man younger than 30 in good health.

The DNA of the CDR3 is TGTGCCAGCAGCCGCGGATCACCCCTCCACTTT. This encodes CASSRGSPLHF. V is TRBV2 and J is TRBJ1-6; D not certain. V was cut by 6 bases and J by 10 bases, with 7 bases left in between. Germline lookup yields CDR1 SNHLY and CDR2 FYNNEI. The CDR3 runs to 11 residues.

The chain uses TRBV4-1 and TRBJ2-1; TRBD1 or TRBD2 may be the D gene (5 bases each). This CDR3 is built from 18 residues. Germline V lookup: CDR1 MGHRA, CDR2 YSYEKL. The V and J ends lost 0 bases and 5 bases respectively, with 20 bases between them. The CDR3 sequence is CASSQDGSVQVGDNEQFF. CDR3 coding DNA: TGCGCCAGCAGCCAAGATGGAAGCGTCCAGGTGGGGGACAATGAGCAGTTCTTC.

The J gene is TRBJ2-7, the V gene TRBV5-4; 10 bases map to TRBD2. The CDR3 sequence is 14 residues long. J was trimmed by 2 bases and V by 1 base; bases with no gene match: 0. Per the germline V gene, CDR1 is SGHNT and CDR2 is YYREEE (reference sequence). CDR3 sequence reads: CASSLSGRAYEQYF. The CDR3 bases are TGTGCCAGCAGCTTGAGCGGGAGGGCCTACGAGCAGTACTTC.

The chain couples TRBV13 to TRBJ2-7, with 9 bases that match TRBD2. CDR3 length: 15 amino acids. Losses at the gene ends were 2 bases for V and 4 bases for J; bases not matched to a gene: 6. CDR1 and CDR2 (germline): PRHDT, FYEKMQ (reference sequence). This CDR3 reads CASSLRAGGSYEQYF. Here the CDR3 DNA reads TGTGCCAGCAGCTTAAGGGCGGGAGGGTCGTACGAGCAGTACTTC.

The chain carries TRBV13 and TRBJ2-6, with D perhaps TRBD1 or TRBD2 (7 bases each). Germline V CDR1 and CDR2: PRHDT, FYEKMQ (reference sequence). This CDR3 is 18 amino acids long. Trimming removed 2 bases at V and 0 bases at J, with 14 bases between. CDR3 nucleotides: TGTGCCAGCAGCTTATCAGGGGGAGGGTACTCTGGGGCCAACGTCCTGACTTTC. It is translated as CASSLSGGGYSGANVLTF.

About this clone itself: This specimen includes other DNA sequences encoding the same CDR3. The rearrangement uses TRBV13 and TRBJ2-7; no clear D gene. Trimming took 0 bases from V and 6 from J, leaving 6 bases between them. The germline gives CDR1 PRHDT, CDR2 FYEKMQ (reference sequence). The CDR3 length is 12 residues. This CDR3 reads CASSLGGSEQYF. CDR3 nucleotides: TGTGCCAGCAGCTTAGGAGGTTCCGAGCAGTACTTC.